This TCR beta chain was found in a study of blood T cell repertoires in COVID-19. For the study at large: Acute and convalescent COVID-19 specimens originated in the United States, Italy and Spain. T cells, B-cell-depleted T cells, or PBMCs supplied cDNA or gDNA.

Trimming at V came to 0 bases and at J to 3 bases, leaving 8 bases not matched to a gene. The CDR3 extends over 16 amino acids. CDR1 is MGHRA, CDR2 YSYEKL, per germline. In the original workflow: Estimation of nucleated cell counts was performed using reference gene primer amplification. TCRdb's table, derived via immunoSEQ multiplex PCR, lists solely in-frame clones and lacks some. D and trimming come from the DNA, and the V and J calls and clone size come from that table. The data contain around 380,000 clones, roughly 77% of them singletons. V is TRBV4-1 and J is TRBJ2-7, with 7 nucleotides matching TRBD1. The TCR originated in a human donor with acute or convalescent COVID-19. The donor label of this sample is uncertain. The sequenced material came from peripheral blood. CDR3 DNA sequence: TGCGCCAGCAGCCAAGAAAAGTTCGGGACAGACTACGAGCAGTACTTC. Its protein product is CASSQEKFGTDYEQYF.